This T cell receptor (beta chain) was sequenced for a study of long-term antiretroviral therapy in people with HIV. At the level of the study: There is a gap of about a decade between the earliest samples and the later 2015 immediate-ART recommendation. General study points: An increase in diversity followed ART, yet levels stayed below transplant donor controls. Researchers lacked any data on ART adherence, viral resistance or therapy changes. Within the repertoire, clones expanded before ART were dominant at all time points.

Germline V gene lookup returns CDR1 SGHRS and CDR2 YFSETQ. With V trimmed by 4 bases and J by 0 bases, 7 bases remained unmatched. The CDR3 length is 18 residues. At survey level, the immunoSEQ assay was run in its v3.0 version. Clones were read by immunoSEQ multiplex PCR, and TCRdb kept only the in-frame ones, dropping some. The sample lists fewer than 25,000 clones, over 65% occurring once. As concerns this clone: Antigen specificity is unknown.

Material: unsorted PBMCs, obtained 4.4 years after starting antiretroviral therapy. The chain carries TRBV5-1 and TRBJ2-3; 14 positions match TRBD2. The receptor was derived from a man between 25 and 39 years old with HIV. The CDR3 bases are TGCGCCAGCAGCGGGGGGACTAGCGGGGGAGTTAGCACAGATACGCAGTATTTT. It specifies CASSGGTSGGVSTDTQYF.